The clone carrying this T cell receptor beta chain was found a few times. This entry is derived from a study of beta chain features in type 1 diabetes. Across the whole study: Patient and healthy donor groups were alike in age, gender and cell yields. All samples yielded 107,917,701 examined sorted cells.

Sequencing targeted expressed TCRB transcripts, as all isolated RNA had been reverse transcribed. Generated by immunoSEQ multiplex PCR, the TCRdb table keeps only in-frame clones and is missing some. The data show 970,000 or so clones, 17% seen once. V lost 11 bases, J lost 2 bases, and 21 bases lay in between. The CDR3 is 15 residues long. The germline V gene encodes CDR1 SGHTA and CDR2 FQGNSA. This chain connects TRBV7-2 to TRBJ1-2; D remains ambiguous. This TCR came from a woman aged 18-29 years in good health. The sequencing sample was made of naive CD4+ T cells from blood. Written as DNA, the CDR3 is TGTGCCGCCCCGACCCAAAACCTACCCAACTATGGCTACACCTTC. This gives the protein CAAPTQNLPNYGYTF.